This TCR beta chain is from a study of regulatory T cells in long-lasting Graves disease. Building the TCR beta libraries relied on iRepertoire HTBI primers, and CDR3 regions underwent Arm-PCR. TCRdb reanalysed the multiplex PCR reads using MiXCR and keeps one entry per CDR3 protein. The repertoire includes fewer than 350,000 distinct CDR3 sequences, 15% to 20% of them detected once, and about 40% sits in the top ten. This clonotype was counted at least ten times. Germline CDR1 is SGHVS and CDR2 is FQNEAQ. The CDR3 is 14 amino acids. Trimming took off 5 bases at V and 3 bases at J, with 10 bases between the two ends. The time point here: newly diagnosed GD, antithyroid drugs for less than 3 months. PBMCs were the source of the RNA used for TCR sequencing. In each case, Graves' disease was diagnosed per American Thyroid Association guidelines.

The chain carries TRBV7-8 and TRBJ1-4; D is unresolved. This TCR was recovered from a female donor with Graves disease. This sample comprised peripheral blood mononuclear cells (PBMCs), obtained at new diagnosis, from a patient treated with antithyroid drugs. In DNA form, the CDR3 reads TGTGCCAGCAGCGAGGGCCTCCCTAATGAAAAACTGTTTTTT. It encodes CASSEGLPNEKLFF.